This T cell receptor (beta chain) was sequenced for a study of OX40 agonist ivuxolimab in advanced cancers. Assay used: immunoSEQ multiplex PCR; TCRdb lists only in-frame clones, some missing. Of about 21,000 clones listed, more than 75% are singletons. Specimen: CD4+ or CD8+ T cells sorted from blood, collected in a trial of the OX40 agonist ivuxolimab. This receptor was obtained from an adult with an advanced solid tumor such as melanoma, head and neck, liver or kidney cancer.

This CDR3 is CASSFRGPAGLNTEAFF. The DNA of the CDR3 is TGTGCCAGCAGTTTCAGGGGGCCCGCCGGGTTGAACACTGAAGCTTTCTTT. V usage is TRBV27 and J usage is TRBJ1-1; TRBD1 agrees at 8 bases. The CDR3 is 17 residues long. The germline CDR1 and CDR2 sequences are MNHEY and SMNVEV (reference sequence). V lost 3 bases, J lost 0 bases, and 9 bases stayed unmatched.